The text below deals with one T cell receptor beta chain. What it binds is unknown. The protocol was immunoSEQ multiplex PCR, while the TCRdb copy is restricted to in-frame clones and leaves out a portion. The data show about 40,000 clones, roughly 80% seen once. The CDR3 runs 13 residues. V was cut by 8 bases and J by 1 base, with 12 bases left in between. Germline CDR1 reads MNHEY; CDR2 reads SVGAGI. The sample comes from a study of CD4 T cells in relation to SARS-CoV-2 and coronaviruses. Sorted naive or memory CD4+ cells met CEF peptides for 9 to 11 days. The sequencing input was naive CD4+ T cells from PBMCs, cultured in vitro. The subset here: naive CD4+ T cells isolated by negative enrichment. This sequence joins TRBV6-5 and TRBJ2-7, with a possible D match to TRBD1 (6 bases). The sequence derives from an adult with COVID-19. The CDR3 here is CASLNRDSYEQYF. The CDR3 coding sequence is TGTGCCAGCCTAAACAGGGATTCCTACGAGCAGTACTTC.